These 26 T cell receptor beta chains were all obtained from the same sample, sequenced in a study of T cell responses to AZD1222 COVID-19 vaccine. Method: immunoSEQ multiplex PCR; TCRdb's copy keeps in-frame clones and lacks some. The sample records about 100,000 clones, 80% to 90% being singletons. The material sequenced was peripheral blood, taken on day 0 of AZD1222 vaccination. The receptors shown here come from an adult in good health.

The CDR3 DNA reads as TGCAGTGCTAGTTTCGGGCACTATGGCTACACCTTC. This sequence encodes CSASFGHYGYTF. V gene TRBV20-1 combines with J gene TRBJ1-2; D not certain. CDR1 is DFQATT and CDR2 is SNEGSKA in the germline V gene (reference sequence). The CDR3 consists of 12 residues. Trimming shortened V by 3 bases and J by 3 bases, and 8 bases separated the two germline ends.

This clone was observed a few times. The chain couples TRBV6-6 to TRBJ1-6; D may be TRBD1 (6 bases). Trimming shortened V by 5 bases and J by 10 bases, and 18 bases separated the two germline ends. Looked up from germline, CDR1 is MNHNY and CDR2 is SVGAGI (reference sequence). The CDR3 is made up of 15 amino acids. The CDR3 here is CASSRLGGGDSPLHF. Written as DNA, the CDR3 is TGTGCCAGCAGTCGACTGGGGGGGGGCGACTCACCCCTCCACTTT.

This chain links TRBV4-1 with TRBJ2-3, with no clear D. Deletions cut 4 bases from V and 7 bases from J, with 9 bases between. This CDR3 has 12 residues. Germline V lookup: CDR1 MGHRA, CDR2 YSYEKL. The CDR3 region has the DNA TGCGCCAGCAGCCGGGATCAAAATACGCAGTATTTT. This sequence encodes CASSRDQNTQYF.

The J gene is TRBJ1-1, the V gene TRBV5-1; 9 bases line up with TRBD1. This CDR3 spans 15 amino acids. In germline, CDR1 is SGHRS, CDR2 YFSETQ. Trimming cost V 0 bases and J 4 bases; bases outside gene matches: 4. CDR3 sequence (DNA): TGCGCCAGCAGCTTGGGGGACAGGGAGGGCACTGAAGCTTTCTTT. Protein sequence: CASSLGDREGTEAFF.

The rearrangement links TRBV5-1 to TRBJ2-5, with D possibly being TRBD1 (6 bases). V was cut by 0 bases and J by 4 bases, with 10 bases left in between. Germline CDR1 is SGHRS and CDR2 is YFSETQ. The length of the CDR3 is 14 residues. The CDR3 loop reads CASSLDRVGETQYF. Written as DNA, the CDR3 is TGCGCCAGCAGCTTGGACAGGGTGGGAGAGACCCAGTACTTC.

V and J are TRBV5-1 and TRBJ2-4, with D uncertain. Germline V gene lookup returns CDR1 SGHRS and CDR2 YFSETQ. Trimming left V 0 bases short and J 4 bases short, with 8 bases between. The CDR3 sequence is 14 residues long. CDR3 bases: TGCGCCAGCAGCTTGGAGGGTCTGAAAAACATTCAGTACTTC. This translates into CASSLEGLKNIQYF.

The chain combines TRBV30 with TRBJ2-1; D may match TRBD1 or TRBD2 (6 bases each). The CDR3 runs to 14 residues. Trimming took off 3 bases at V and 3 bases at J, with 12 bases between the two ends. Germline V gene sequence: CDR1 GTSNPN, CDR2 SVGIG (reference sequence). CDR3: CAWRRGGNYNEQFF. Written as DNA, the CDR3 is TGTGCCTGGAGGAGAGGGGGGAACTACAATGAGCAGTTCTTC. Full variable domain (remainder filled in from reference TRBV30 and TRBJ2-1): SQTIHQWPATLVQPVGSPLSLECTVEGTSNPNLYWYRQAAGRGLQLLFYSVGIGQISSEVPQNLSASRPQDRQFILSSKKLLLSDSGFYLCAWRRGGNYNEQFFGPGTRLTVL.

This clone was detected only once. This chain uses TRBV6-5 with TRBJ2-1; 7 bases align to TRBD2. From germline, CDR1 is MNHEY and CDR2 SVGAGI. The J segment lost 10 bases and the V segment lost 7 bases, leaving 13 bases of the junction unmatched. The CDR3 is 14 residues long. The CDR3 spells CASNSGTTLGEQFF. The CDR3 DNA reads TGTGCCAGCAATTCCGGGACTACTTTAGGGGAGCAGTTCTTC.

The chain couples TRBV7-2 to TRBJ2-6; D perhaps matches TRBD1 (6 bases). From germline, CDR1 is SGHTA and CDR2 FQGNSA. This CDR3 has 17 amino acids. Trimming took 4 bases from V and 2 from J, leaving 15 bases between them. CDR3 nucleotide sequence: TGTGCCAGCAGCTCTGTCCACAGGGAAGCTGGGGCCAACGTCCTGACTTTC. Its translation: CASSSVHREAGANVLTF.

The chain combines TRBV24-1 with TRBJ1-5, with TRBD1 as a possible D gene (6 bases). Germline V gives CDR1 KGHDR, CDR2 SFDVKD. V gave up 3 bases and J gave up 5 bases, with 13 bases separating them. The CDR3 runs 15 residues. The CDR3 sequence is CATSDRGRLDQPQHF. For the CDR3, the DNA is TGTGCCACCAGTGATCGGGGGCGCCTCGATCAGCCCCAGCATTTT.

The chain has TRBV5-1 and TRBJ1-1; D possibly corresponds to TRBD1 (5 bases). V lost 0 bases and J lost 4, with 10 bases in between. CDR1 and CDR2 from the germline V gene are SGHRS and YFSETQ. This CDR3 spans 14 amino acids. CDR3 coding DNA: TGCGCCAGCAGCTTGGTTCCAGGGTCCACTGAAGCTTTCTTT. As protein: CASSLVPGSTEAFF.

This clone came up once. The chain employs TRBV5-1 and TRBJ2-2, with D tentatively TRBD2 (6 bases). Germline CDR1 and CDR2: SGHRS and YFSETQ. Between the trimmed V and J ends, which lost 0 bases and 6 bases, there was a span of 12 bases. There are 15 residues in the CDR3. The CDR3 here is CASSLAEGGPGELFF. CDR3 nucleotides: TGCGCCAGCAGCTTGGCCGAAGGAGGGCCCGGGGAGCTGTTTTTT.

CDR3 protein: CASSQAGTTYEQYF. CDR3 bases: TGCGCCAGCAGCCAAGCGGGGACAACGTACGAGCAGTACTTC. V and J are TRBV4-1 and TRBJ2-7; tentatively, D is TRBD1 (6 bases). Trimming removed 1 base at V and 4 bases at J, with 11 bases between. Germline V lookup: CDR1 MGHRA, CDR2 YSYEKL. This CDR3 contains 14 residues.

The chain links TRBV7-9 to TRBJ2-7; D is tentatively TRBD1 or TRBD2 (5 bases each). V lost 5 bases to trimming and J lost 2 bases, with 10 bases between them. The germline CDR1 and CDR2 sequences are SEHNR and FQNEAQ (reference sequence). This CDR3 comprises 13 residues. The CDR3 nucleotides read TGTGCCAGCAGCCGGGACGCCGCCTACGAGCAGTACTTC. This sequence encodes CASSRDAAYEQYF.

The CDR3 region is CASSQLTSGTRHNTDTQYF. The DNA for the CDR3 is TGTGCCAGCAGCCAACTCACTTCCGGGACTAGGCACAACACAGATACGCAGTATTTT. V usage is TRBV5-4 and J usage is TRBJ2-3, with 8 positions matching TRBD2. Germline values: CDR1 SGHNT, CDR2 YYREEE (reference sequence). V dropped 4 bases and J dropped 2; count of bases not matched to a gene: 18. The CDR3 covers 19 residues.

In its sample, this clone was seen a few times. The chain joins TRBV9 to TRBJ2-1; D may be TRBD1 or TRBD2 (5 bases each). The V end lost 0 bases, the J end lost 3 bases, and 10 bases lay between the germline ends. The CDR3 is 15 amino acids. Germline V gene data show CDR1 as SGDLS and CDR2 as YYNGEE. Written as DNA, the CDR3 is TGTGCCAGCAGCGTAGACGGGACGGACTACAATGAGCAGTTCTTC. Protein product: CASSVDGTDYNEQFF.

The chain uses TRBV11-2 and TRBJ1-6, with D perhaps matching TRBD1 (6 bases). The CDR3 runs to 16 residues. V was pared by 5 bases and J by 4 bases, with 15 bases between. The germline V gene has CDR1 SGHAT and CDR2 FQNNGV. CDR3 DNA: TGTGCCAGCAGCCGAGGGGGGCAGCCTTATAATTCACCCCTCCACTTT. It encodes CASSRGGQPYNSPLHF.

This chain connects TRBV7-9 to TRBJ2-3; the match to TRBD1 covers 10 bases. Germline V gene sequence: CDR1 SEHNR, CDR2 FQNEAQ (reference sequence). V lost 1 base, J lost 4 bases, and 5 bases stayed unmatched. CDR3 length equals 16 residues. The CDR3 nucleotides are TGTGCCAGCAGCTTAGGGGGACAGGGGAGATCAGATACGCAGTATTTT. Protein: CASSLGGQGRSDTQYF.

This clone was detected once. The genes are TRBV15 and TRBJ1-4; D possibly corresponds to TRBD1 (5 bases). CDR1 is LNHNV and CDR2 is YYDKDF in the germline V gene (reference sequence). This CDR3 is built from 14 residues. The germline V and J ends were trimmed by 8 bases and 6 bases, with 16 bases remaining between them. CDR3 DNA sequence: TGTGCCACCGGAACCGGGACGTTGGATGAAAAACTGTTTTTT. As protein: CATGTGTLDEKLFF.

The DNA of the CDR3 is TGTGCCAGCAGCTTCGGGACAGCCAAAAACATTCAGTACTTC. This encodes CASSFGTAKNIQYF. The chain employs TRBV7-9 and TRBJ2-4, with D possibly being TRBD1 or TRBD2 (5 bases each). The V and J ends lost 3 bases and 0 bases respectively, with 6 bases between them. This CDR3 spans 14 amino acids. Germline V gives CDR1 SEHNR, CDR2 FQNEAQ (reference sequence).

V is TRBV7-2 and J is TRBJ1-1; D ambiguous. The V end was cut by 2 bases, the J end by 2 bases, with 9 bases between. Looked up from germline, CDR1 is SGHTA and CDR2 is FQGNSA. CDR3 length: 14 residues. The CDR3 protein is CASSLRTVNTEAFF. CDR3 DNA sequence: TGTGCCAGCAGCTTAAGAACAGTTAACACTGAAGCTTTCTTT.

This clone turned up a few times. The rearrangement joins TRBV6-5 to TRBJ2-5, with D possibly being TRBD2 (6 bases). This CDR3 contains 13 residues. Germline V gene data show CDR1 as MNHEY and CDR2 as SVGAGI. Trimming took 5 bases from V and 4 from J, leaving 11 bases between them. CDR3 residues: CASSTGTSETQYF. The DNA of the CDR3 is TGTGCCAGCAGTACCGGGACTTCAGAGACCCAGTACTTC.

V usage is TRBV19 and J usage is TRBJ2-7, with 9 bases aligning to TRBD1. J was trimmed by 5 bases and V by 9 bases; bases with no gene match: 8. Germline V gene sequence: CDR1 LNHDA, CDR2 SQIVND (reference sequence). The length of the CDR3 is 13 residues. As DNA, the CDR3 is TGTGCCAGAGGACAGGGGACAGTGGACGAGCAGTACTTC. It codes for CARGQGTVDEQYF.

V usage is TRBV19 and J usage is TRBJ1-3, with D hard to call. The germline V and J ends were trimmed by 0 bases and 7 bases, with 7 bases remaining between them. CDR1 is LNHDA and CDR2 is SQIVND in the germline V gene (reference sequence). The CDR3 is made up of 13 amino acids. CDR3 loop: CASSIDDGNTIYF. The CDR3 DNA is TGTGCCAGTAGTATAGATGATGGGAACACCATATATTTT.

V and J are TRBV6-5 and TRBJ1-1; D is unclear. Per the germline V gene, CDR1 is MNHEY and CDR2 is SVGAGI. V shed 2 bases and J shed 1 base, with 8 bases lying between them. The CDR3 totals 14 residues. The CDR3: CASSYAESNTEAFF. DNA of the CDR3: TGTGCCAGCAGTTACGCGGAATCGAACACTGAAGCTTTCTTT.

The genes are TRBV19 and TRBJ2-3; 8 bases align to TRBD1. Germline CDR1 reads LNHDA; CDR2 reads SQIVND (reference sequence). J lost 2 bases, V lost 4 bases, and 5 bases had no gene match. The CDR3 covers 15 residues. The CDR3 loop reads CASSRGTGATDTQYF. CDR3 in DNA: TGTGCCAGTAGTAGGGGGACAGGCGCCACAGATACGCAGTATTTT.